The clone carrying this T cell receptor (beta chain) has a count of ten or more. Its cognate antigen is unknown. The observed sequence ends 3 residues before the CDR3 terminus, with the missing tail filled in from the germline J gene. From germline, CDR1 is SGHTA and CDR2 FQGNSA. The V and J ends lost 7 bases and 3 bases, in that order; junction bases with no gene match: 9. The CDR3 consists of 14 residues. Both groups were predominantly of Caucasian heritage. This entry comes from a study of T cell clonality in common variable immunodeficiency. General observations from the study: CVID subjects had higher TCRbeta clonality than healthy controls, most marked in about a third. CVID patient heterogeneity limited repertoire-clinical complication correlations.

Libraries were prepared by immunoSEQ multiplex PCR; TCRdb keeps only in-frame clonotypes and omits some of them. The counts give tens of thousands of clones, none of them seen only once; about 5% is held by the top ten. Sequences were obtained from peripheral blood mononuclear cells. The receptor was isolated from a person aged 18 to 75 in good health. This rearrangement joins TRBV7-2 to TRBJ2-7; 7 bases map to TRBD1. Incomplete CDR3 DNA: TGTGCCAGCAAAGCCGAGGCAGGGGGCTACGAG. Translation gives CASKAEAGGYE. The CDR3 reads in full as CASKAEAGGYEQYF.